The sequence of this T cell receptor (beta chain) was determined in a study of control samples from healthy donors and cancer patients. Sequencing was performed with immunoSEQ multiplex PCR; in TCRdb, only in-frame clones are kept and a portion is missing. The sample has tens of thousands of clones; more than 75% are singletons. Sample: blood. The TCR comes from a woman aged 45-60 years in good health.

The CDR3 DNA reads as TGTGCCAGCAGCCAAGCTTCGGGAGCCTCCACAGATACGCAGTATTTT. It yields the protein CASSQASGASTDTQYF. The chain employs TRBV4-2 and TRBJ2-3, with D possibly being TRBD2 (6 bases). Trimming stripped 1 base from V and 2 bases from J, with 13 bases between. The length of the CDR3 is 16 residues. The germline CDR1 and CDR2 sequences are LGHNA and YNFKEQ.